This T cell receptor (beta chain) was recorded in a study of cytomegalovirus exposure and HLA in healthy donors. CDR3 length equals 14 residues. Per germline, CDR1 LGHNA and CDR2 YNFKEQ. Between the trimmed V and J ends, which lost 0 bases and 2 bases, there was a span of 8 bases. Details on this clone: Its antigen is unknown.

It was with 60 Vbeta and 13 Jbeta primers that the PCR ran. TCRdb's copy holds only in-frame clones and misses some; the assay was immunoSEQ multiplex PCR. Of some 84,000 clones in the sample, roughly 61% were seen once. Study conclusions and caveats: A previous analysis found most TCR beta V segments productive roughly 90% or roughly 30% of the time.

The source is a middle-aged woman in good health and CMV-seropositive. The rearrangement uses TRBV4-2 and TRBJ2-7; D unclear. Sequencing used PBMCs. The CDR3 region is CASSQELAAYEQYF. CDR3 nucleotide sequence: TGTGCCAGCAGCCAAGAGTTAGCCGCCTACGAGCAGTACTTC.